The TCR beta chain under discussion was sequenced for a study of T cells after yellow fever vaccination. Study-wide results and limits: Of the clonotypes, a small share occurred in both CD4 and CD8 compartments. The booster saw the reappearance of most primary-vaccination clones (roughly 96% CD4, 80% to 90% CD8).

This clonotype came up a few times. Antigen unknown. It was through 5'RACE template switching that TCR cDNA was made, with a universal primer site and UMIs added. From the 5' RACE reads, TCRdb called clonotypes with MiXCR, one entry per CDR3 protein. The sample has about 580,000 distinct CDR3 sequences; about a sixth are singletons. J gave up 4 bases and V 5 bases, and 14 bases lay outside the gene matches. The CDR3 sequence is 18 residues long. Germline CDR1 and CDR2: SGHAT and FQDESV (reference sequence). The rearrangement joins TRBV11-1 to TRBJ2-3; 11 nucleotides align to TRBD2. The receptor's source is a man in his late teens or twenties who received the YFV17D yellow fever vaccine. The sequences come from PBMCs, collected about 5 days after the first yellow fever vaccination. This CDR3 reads CASSPPEPMTSGADTQYF. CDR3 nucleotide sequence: TGTGCCAGCAGCCCACCTGAACCAATGACTAGCGGGGCAGATACGCAGTATTTT.